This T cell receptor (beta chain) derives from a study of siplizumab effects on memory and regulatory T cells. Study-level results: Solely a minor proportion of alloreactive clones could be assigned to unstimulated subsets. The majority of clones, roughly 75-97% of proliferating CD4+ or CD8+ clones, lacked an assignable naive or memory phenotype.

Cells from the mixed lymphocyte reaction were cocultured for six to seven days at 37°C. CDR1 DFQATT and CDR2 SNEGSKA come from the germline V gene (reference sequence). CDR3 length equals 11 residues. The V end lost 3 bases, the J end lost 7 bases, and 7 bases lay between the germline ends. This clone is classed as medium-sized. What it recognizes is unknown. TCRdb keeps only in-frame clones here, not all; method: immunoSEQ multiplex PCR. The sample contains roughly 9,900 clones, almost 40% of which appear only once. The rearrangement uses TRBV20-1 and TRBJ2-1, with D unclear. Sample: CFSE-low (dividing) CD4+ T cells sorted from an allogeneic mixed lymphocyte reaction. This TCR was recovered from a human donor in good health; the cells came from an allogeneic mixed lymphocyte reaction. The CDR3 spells CSASFLNEQFF. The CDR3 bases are TGCAGTGCTAGTTTCCTAAATGAGCAGTTCTTC.